One and the same sample provided the 5 T cell receptor beta chains below, sequenced in a study of early T cells in non-severe SARS-CoV-2 infection. TCRdb used MiXCR to reprocess the 5' RACE reads, holding one entry per CDR3 protein. The sample includes about 35,000 distinct CDR3 sequences, about 6.3% of them seen just once. Sequencing was performed on whole blood. These receptor sequences come from an adult who was a healthcare worker with PCR-confirmed SARS-CoV-2 infection or an uninfected control (not recorded which).

This clonotype was detected ten times or more. The gene calls are TRBV7-9 and TRBJ2-5; the D call may be TRBD1 or TRBD2 (5 bases each). CDR1 is SEHNR, CDR2 FQNEAQ, per germline (reference sequence). CDR3 length: 14 amino acids. Between the trimmed V and J ends, which lost 1 base and 4 bases, there was a span of 10 bases. CDR3 in amino acids: CASSLDRGVETQYF. The DNA of the CDR3 is TGTGCCAGCAGCTTAGATCGAGGGGTAGAGACCCAGTACTTC.

In this sample, this clonotype turned up many times. V gene TRBV10-3 combines with J gene TRBJ1-2, with 7 bases that match TRBD1. The germline gives CDR1 ENHRY, CDR2 SYGVKD. Trimming cost V 8 bases and J 8 bases; bases outside gene matches: 5. The CDR3 runs to 11 residues. The CDR3 region is CAIGTGVGYTF. The CDR3 nucleotides are TGTGCCATCGGAACAGGGGTGGGCTACACCTTC.

Many counts were recorded for this clonotype. J is TRBJ2-1 and V is TRBV7-7, with 10 bases fitting TRBD2. Germline V CDR1 and CDR2: SSHAT, FNYEAQ (reference sequence). V lost 3 bases and J lost 6; bases outside the gene matches: 8. The CDR3 loop spans 16 amino acids. In nucleotides, the CDR3 is TGTGCCAGCAGCTTGACCGGGACTAGCGTCTTCAATGAGCAGTTCTTC. Its protein product is CASSLTGTSVFNEQFF.

The table lists this clonotype with a few counts. The chain employs TRBV6-1 and TRBJ1-3; no clear D gene. V was clipped by 3 bases and J by 2 bases, with 8 bases between them. The CDR3 extends over 14 amino acids. Germline loops: CDR1 MNHNS, CDR2 SASEGT. The CDR3 bases are TGTGCCAGCAGTGAGACCCTTACTGGAAACACCATATATTTT. Residues: CASSETLTGNTIYF.

The chain employs TRBV7-2 and TRBJ2-3; tentatively, D is TRBD2 (5 bases). The length of the CDR3 is 13 residues. CDR1 is SGHTA, CDR2 FQGNSA, per germline. V was trimmed by 4 bases and J by 5 bases, leaving 10 bases between them. CDR3 amino acids: CASSSVAGDTQYF. The CDR3 DNA follows: TGTGCCAGCAGCTCGGTGGCGGGAGATACGCAGTATTTT.